These T cell receptor beta chains were read from a single sample in a study of vaccination effects on CD4 cells after COVID-19. TCRdb's table, derived via immunoSEQ multiplex PCR, lists solely in-frame clones and lacks some. The sample carries 60,000 to 75,000 clones, 60% to 75% recorded once. Their cognate antigens are unknown. Specimen: CD4+ T cells from PBMCs cultured with HIV peptides, collected before COVID-19 vaccination. Receptors originate from a human donor who had a prior SARS-CoV-2 infection. Both conserved end residues are part of each CDR3. A D gene is named only where the DNA matches it firmly. A clone size is listed for some rows: how often the clone was seen (once, few, many), or a class if it is expanded.

d_gene	j_gene	v_gene	abundance	CDR3nt	CDR3aa
NA	TRBJ1-2	TRBV27	NA	TGTGCCAGCAGTTTATGGCCAGGGCAGCGGTATGGCTACACCTTC	CASSLWPGQRYGYTF
NA	TRBJ2-4	TRBV5-1	NA	TGCGCCAGCAGCTCAGGACAGCCCAAAAACATTCAGTACTTC	CASSSGQPKNIQYF
TRBD2	TRBJ2-2	TRBV7-3	NA	TGTGCCAGCAGCTTAATGGTAGCGGGAGGGGCCGGGGAGCTGTTTTTT	CASSLMVAGGAGELFF
NA	TRBJ2-5	TRBV18	NA	TGTGCCAGCTCACCTAGGACGGGGCCCCAAGAGACCCAGTACTTC	CASSPRTGPQETQYF
NA	TRBJ2-2	TRBV5-6	few	TGTGCCTCTGGCCCAGGCCCCTCGACCGGGGAGCTGTTTTTT	CASGPGPSTGELFF
NA	TRBJ2-2	TRBV7-2	once	TGTGCCAGCAGCTTTCGGTGGCTAGCGATCCCCGGGGAGCTGTTTTTT	CASSFRWLAIPGELFF
NA	TRBJ2-1	TRBV7-2	NA	TGTGCCAGCAGCCCCGGAGGGCCCTATGAGCAGTTCTTC	CASSPGGPYEQFF
NA	TRBJ2-4	TRBV25-1	NA	TGTGCCAGCAGTATCGGGCCCGCGGACATTCAGTACTTC	CASSIGPADIQYF
NA	TRBJ2-5	TRBV6-5	NA	TGTGCCAGCAGTTACGGAAGCTTCGAGACCCAGTACTTC	CASSYGSFETQYF
NA	TRBJ2-2	TRBV10-3	NA	TGTGCCATCAGTGCTTACAGGGGAGGGAACACCGGGGAGCTGTTTTTT	CAISAYRGGNTGELFF
NA	TRBJ1-2	TRBV2	NA	TGTGCCAGCAATCGGGCCGGTCGAGAATATGGCTACACCTTC	CASNRAGREYGYTF
TRBD2	TRBJ2-7	TRBV4-2	NA	TGTGCCAGCAGCCCGCCGTCGCGGGAGTTCTACGAGCAGTACTTC	CASSPPSREFYEQYF
TRBD1	TRBJ1-1	TRBV27	NA	TGTGCCAGCAGATCCGGGACAGAGAACACTGAAGCTTTCTTT	CASRSGTENTEAFF
NA	TRBJ2-1	TRBV19	NA	TGTGCCAGTAGTGTCGCGGGGAGCGGCTCCTACAATGAGCAGTTCTTC	CASSVAGSGSYNEQFF
TRBD1	TRBJ2-7	TRBV11-1	NA	TGTGCCAGTCGCGGGACAGGGGCCTACGAGCAGTACTTC	CASRGTGAYEQYF
NA	TRBJ1-4	TRBV7-8	NA	TGTGCCAGCAGCTTAGCCGGGGCAACTAATGAAAAACTGTTTTTT	CASSLAGATNEKLFF
NA	TRBJ1-6	TRBV20-1	few	TGCAGTGCTAGAGAGGCAGGACCCCTCCACTTT	CSAREAGPLHF
TRBD1	TRBJ1-4	TRBV7-2	NA	TGTGCCAGCAGCCCGGGACAGAGGGGTGAAAAACTGTTTTTT	CASSPGQRGEKLFF
NA	TRBJ1-5	TRBV2	NA	TGTGCCAGCAGGACGGGGGCGTCTAACTCCAATCAGCCCCAGCATTTT	CASRTGASNSNQPQHF
TRBD2	TRBJ2-7	TRBV4-3	once	TGCGCCAGCAGCCAAGATAGCGGGAGGGTGCAGTACTTC	CASSQDSGRVQYF
NA	TRBJ1-1	TRBV6-1	NA	TGTGCCAGCAGTGAAGGACTTGGGGACACTGAAGCTTTCTTT	CASSEGLGDTEAFF
NA	TRBJ1-1	TRBV6-6	NA	TGTGCCAGCAGTTACGTCGCCACGGAAGCTTTCTTT	CASSYVATEAFF
NA	TRBJ1-2	TRBV5-3	NA	TGTGCCAGAAGCTCTCTCCCGAGGGGAGGCTACACCTTC	CARSSLPRGGYTF
NA	TRBJ2-1	TRBV19	few	TGTGCCACCATAGGTAGGGGGGCCATGGGGAATGAGCAGTTCTTC	CATIGRGAMGNEQFF
NA	TRBJ1-3	TRBV30	NA	TGTGCCTGGAGTAAACATACGGGGCTCTCTGGAAACACCATATATTTT	CAWSKHTGLSGNTIYF
NA	TRBJ2-3	TRBV6-2/TRBV6-3	NA	TGTGCCAGCAGTCCGGAAAGACTAGGGGGTGACACGCAGTATTTT	CASSPERLGGDTQYF
NA	TRBJ2-5	TRBV7-2	NA	TGTGCCAGCAGCGCCCGTAGTTACAAAGAGACCCAGTACTTC	CASSARSYKETQYF
NA	TRBJ1-6	TRBV12-5	NA	TGTGCTAGTGGCGGGGAGCTCTATAATTCACCCCTCCACTTT	CASGGELYNSPLHF
TRBD1	TRBJ2-2	TRBV7-8	few	TGTGCCAGCAGCTTAGCCTCCGGGACAGACTACACCGGGGAGCTGTTTTTT	CASSLASGTDYTGELFF